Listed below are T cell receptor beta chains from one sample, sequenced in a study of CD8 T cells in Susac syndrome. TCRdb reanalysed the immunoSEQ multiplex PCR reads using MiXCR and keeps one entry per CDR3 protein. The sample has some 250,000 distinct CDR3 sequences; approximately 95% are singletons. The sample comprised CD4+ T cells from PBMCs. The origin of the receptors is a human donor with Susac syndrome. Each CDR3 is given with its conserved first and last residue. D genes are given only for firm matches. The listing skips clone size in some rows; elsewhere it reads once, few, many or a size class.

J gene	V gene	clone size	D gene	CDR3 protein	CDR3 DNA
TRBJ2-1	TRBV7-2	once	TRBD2	CASSTRRLASEQFF	TGTGCCAGCAGCACACGGAGACTAGCTAGCGAGCAGTTCTTC
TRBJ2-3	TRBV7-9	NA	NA	CASSRGSNTDTQYF	TGTGCCAGCAGCCGAGGGAGTAACACAGATACGCAGTATTTT
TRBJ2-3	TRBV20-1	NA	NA	CSARDRYRGTDTQYF	TGCAGTGCTAGAGATCGGTACAGGGGCACAGATACGCAGTATTTT
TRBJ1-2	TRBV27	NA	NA	CASKEQNNYGYTF	TGTGCCAGCAAAGAGCAGAATAACTATGGCTACACCTTC
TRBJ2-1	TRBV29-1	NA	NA	CSALALASYNEQFF	TGCAGCGCGCTAGCGCTAGCGTCCTACAATGAGCAGTTCTTC
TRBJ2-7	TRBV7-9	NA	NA	CASSASRGLGYEQYF	TGTGCCAGCAGCGCTTCTCGGGGCTTGGGCTACGAGCAGTACTTC
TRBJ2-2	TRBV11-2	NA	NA	CASSVRWKAGELFF	TGTGCCAGCAGCGTTAGATGGAAGGCCGGGGAGCTGTTTTTT
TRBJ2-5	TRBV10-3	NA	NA	CAIRDEFTPTETQYF	TGTGCCATCAGGGACGAATTCACCCCAACAGAGACCCAGTACTTC
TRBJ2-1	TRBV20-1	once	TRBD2	CSATSGALRDEQFF	TGCAGTGCGACTAGCGGGGCCCTTAGAGATGAGCAGTTCTTC
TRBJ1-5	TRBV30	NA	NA	CAWSVTDNQPQHF	TGTGCCTGGAGTGTGACAGATAATCAGCCCCAGCATTTT
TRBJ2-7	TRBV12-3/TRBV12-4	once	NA	CASSFPDLYEQYF	TGTGCCAGCAGTTTTCCAGACCTCTACGAGCAGTACTTC
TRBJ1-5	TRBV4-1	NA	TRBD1	CASSQPPNTGTVNQPQHF	TGCGCCAGCAGCCAACCTCCAAATACCGGGACAGTCAATCAGCCCCAGCATTTT
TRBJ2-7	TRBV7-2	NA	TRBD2	CASTLPGLAYEQYF	TGTGCCAGCACCCTCCCGGGACTAGCCTACGAGCAGTACTTC
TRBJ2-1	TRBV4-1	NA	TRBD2	CASSQVGGRASRYNEQFF	TGCGCCAGCAGCCAAGTTGGCGGGAGGGCCAGTCGTTACAATGAGCAGTTCTTC
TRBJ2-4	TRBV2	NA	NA	CASTMGHQRNIQYF	TGTGCCAGCACCATGGGACACCAAAGAAACATTCAGTACTTC
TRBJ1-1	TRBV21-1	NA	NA	CASSKVRGVNTEAFF	TGTGCCAGCAGCAAAGTGAGGGGGGTGAACACTGAAGCTTTCTTT
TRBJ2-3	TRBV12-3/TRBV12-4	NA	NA	CASSHNGGPVIDTQYF	TGTGCCAGCAGTCACAATGGGGGACCCGTTATAGATACGCAGTATTTT
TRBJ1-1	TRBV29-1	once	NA	CSVEGLSMNTEAFF	TGCAGCGTTGAAGGTCTCAGTATGAACACTGAAGCTTTCTTT
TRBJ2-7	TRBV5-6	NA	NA	CASSLVPTVISYEQYF	TGTGCCAGCAGCTTGGTGCCGACGGTCATCTCCTACGAGCAGTACTTC
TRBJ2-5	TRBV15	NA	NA	CATSRDYERWKETQYF	TGTGCCACCAGCAGAGATTATGAACGGTGGAAAGAGACCCAGTACTTC
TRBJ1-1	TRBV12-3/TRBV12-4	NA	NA	CASSSSRKNTEAFF	TGTGCCAGCAGTTCCTCTCGGAAGAACACTGAAGCTTTCTTT
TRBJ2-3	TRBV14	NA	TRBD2	CASRRSGVTDTQYF	TGTGCCAGCAGACGGAGCGGGGTCACAGATACGCAGTATTTT
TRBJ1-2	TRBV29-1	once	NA	CSAYPAGAGYGYTF	TGCAGCGCTTACCCCGCAGGGGCAGGCTATGGCTACACCTTC
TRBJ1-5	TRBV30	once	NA	CAWSPFSNQPQHF	TGTGCCTGGAGTCCGTTTAGCAATCAGCCCCAGCATTTT
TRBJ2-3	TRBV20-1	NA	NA	CSAISRTDTQYF	TGCAGTGCTATCTCTCGCACAGATACGCAGTATTTT
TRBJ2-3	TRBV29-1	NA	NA	CSVRGRMTDTQYF	TGCAGCGTCAGGGGGAGGATGACAGATACGCAGTATTTT
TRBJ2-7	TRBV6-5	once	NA	CASSGLRGTYEQYF	TGTGCCAGCAGTGGCTTACGGGGAACCTACGAGCAGTACTTC
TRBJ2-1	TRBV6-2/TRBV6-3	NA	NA	CASSVRVHNEQFF	TGTGCCAGCAGTGTCAGAGTTCACAATGAGCAGTTCTTC
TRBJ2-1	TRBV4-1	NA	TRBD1	CASSRAGRGYNEQFF	TGCGCCAGCAGCCGGGCGGGCAGGGGGTACAATGAGCAGTTCTTC
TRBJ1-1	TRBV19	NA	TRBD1	CASSEQGGTEAFF	TGTGCCAGTAGTGAACAGGGGGGCACTGAAGCTTTCTTT
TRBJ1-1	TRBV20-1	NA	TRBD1	CSAQQGMNTEAFF	TGCAGTGCTCAACAGGGGATGAACACTGAAGCTTTCTTT
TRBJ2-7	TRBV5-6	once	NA	CASSPRGIQRTYEQYF	TGTGCCAGCAGCCCCAGGGGTATCCAGCGGACCTACGAGCAGTACTTC
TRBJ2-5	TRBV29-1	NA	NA	CSVGLKYQETQYF	TGCAGCGTTGGATTGAAGTACCAAGAGACCCAGTACTTC
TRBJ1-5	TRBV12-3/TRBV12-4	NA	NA	CASSFYNQPQHF	TGTGCCAGCAGTTTTTACAATCAGCCCCAGCATTTT
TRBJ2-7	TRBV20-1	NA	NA	CSARTDYYEQYF	TGCAGTGCTAGAACCGACTACTACGAGCAGTACTTC
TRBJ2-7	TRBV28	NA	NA	CASSLGGRTFEQYF	TGTGCCAGCAGCCTAGGGGGTCGTACCTTTGAGCAGTACTTC
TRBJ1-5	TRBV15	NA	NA	CATSRAGALNQPQHF	TGTGCCACCAGCAGAGCTGGGGCACTAAATCAGCCCCAGCATTTT
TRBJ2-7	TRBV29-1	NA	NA	CSFSGLTNYEQYF	TGCAGCTTTTCGGGACTGACGAACTACGAGCAGTACTTC
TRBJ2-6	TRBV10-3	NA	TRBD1	CAITKGQASGANVLTF	TGTGCCATCACCAAGGGACAGGCCTCTGGGGCCAACGTCCTGACTTTC
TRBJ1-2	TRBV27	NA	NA	CASSSPDGGDYGYTF	TGTGCCAGCAGTTCCCCGGACGGAGGGGACTATGGCTACACCTTC
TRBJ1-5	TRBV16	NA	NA	CASSPIGSVNSNQPQHF	TGTGCCAGCAGCCCAATTGGTTCAGTCAATAGCAATCAGCCCCAGCATTTT
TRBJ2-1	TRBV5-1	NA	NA	CASGSIYNEQFF	TGCGCCAGCGGGAGTATATACAATGAGCAGTTCTTC
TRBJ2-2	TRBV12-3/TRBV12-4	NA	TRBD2	CASSLDLAEGTGELFF	TGTGCCAGCAGTTTAGACCTAGCGGAGGGGACCGGGGAGCTGTTTTTT
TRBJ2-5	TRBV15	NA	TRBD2	CATSRVWTSGQETQYF	TGTGCCACCAGCAGAGTATGGACTAGCGGCCAAGAGACCCAGTACTTC
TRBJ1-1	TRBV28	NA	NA	CASSPPGRLNTEAFF	TGTGCCAGCAGTCCTCCGGGACGGTTGAACACTGAAGCTTTCTTT
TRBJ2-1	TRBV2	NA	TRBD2	CASSGLAGVEQFF	TGTGCCAGCAGTGGTTTAGCGGGAGTTGAGCAGTTCTTC
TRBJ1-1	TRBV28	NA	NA	CASSQYNMNTEAFF	TGTGCCAGCAGTCAGTATAACATGAACACTGAAGCTTTCTTT
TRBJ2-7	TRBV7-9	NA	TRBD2	CASSLGTSGKEQYF	TGTGCCAGCAGCTTAGGGACTAGCGGGAAAGAGCAGTACTTC
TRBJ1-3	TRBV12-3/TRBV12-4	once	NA	CASSSRGIRSGNTIYF	TGTGCCAGCAGTTCCCGGGGTATCCGATCTGGAAACACCATATATTTT
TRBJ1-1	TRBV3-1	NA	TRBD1	CASSPWIQGAEAFF	TGTGCCAGCAGCCCTTGGATACAGGGGGCTGAAGCTTTCTTT
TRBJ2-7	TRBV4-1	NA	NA	CASSHTRGPLYEQYF	TGCGCCAGCAGCCATACCCGGGGACCTCTATACGAGCAGTACTTC
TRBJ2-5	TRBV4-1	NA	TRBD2	CASSQARTSGSAEETQYF	TGCGCCAGCAGCCAAGCGAGGACTAGCGGGAGTGCGGAAGAGACCCAGTACTTC
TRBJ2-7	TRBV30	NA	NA	CAWSRSFEQYF	TGTGCCTGGAGTAGGTCGTTCGAGCAGTACTTC
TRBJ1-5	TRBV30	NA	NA	CAWRSGVKQPQHF	TGTGCCTGGAGATCCGGGGTGAAACAGCCCCAGCATTTT
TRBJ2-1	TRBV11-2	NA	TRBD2	CASRRVAGGTNEQFF	TGTGCCAGCCGCCGAGTAGCGGGAGGAACCAATGAGCAGTTCTTC
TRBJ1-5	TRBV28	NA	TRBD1	CASRQGMGLNQPQHF	TGTGCCAGCAGACAGGGGATGGGACTCAATCAGCCCCAGCATTTT
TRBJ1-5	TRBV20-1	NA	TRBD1	CSARIDRAGNQPQHF	TGCAGTGCTAGAATCGACAGGGCCGGTAATCAGCCCCAGCATTTT
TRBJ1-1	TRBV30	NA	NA	CAWSVGFGGTEAFF	TGTGCCTGGAGTGTCGGGTTTGGGGGCACTGAAGCTTTCTTT
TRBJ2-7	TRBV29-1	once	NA	CSGGQGHSEQYF	TGCAGCGGGGGGCAGGGGCATTCCGAGCAGTACTTC
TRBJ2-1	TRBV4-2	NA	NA	CASSQAGDQPENEQFF	TGTGCCAGCAGCCAAGCCGGCGACCAGCCGGAGAATGAGCAGTTCTTC